This TCR beta chain stems from a study of blood T cells in healthy people across ages. This clonotype was seen more than once but under ten times. What it binds is unknown. A sample-barcoded 5' primer and a J-beta primer mix were used in a second PCR of about 7 to 12 cycles. TCRdb reprocessed the 5' RACE reads with MiXCR, giving one entry per CDR3 protein. The table has 800,000 or so distinct CDR3 sequences, 20% to 30% seen once. Study-level results: A roughly linear age-dependent decrease characterized TCR beta diversity per million T cells. Naive CD4+ cell counts and diversity both ran higher in long-lived than in aged donors.

This sample also appeared in a second study, on T cells of mothers and their children. That paper adds: Thymic selection, a shaping force on TCR recombination output, acts similarly in related and unrelated pairs.

Sequencing input: blood. The TCR originated in a boy aged 5-17 years in good health.

The DNA of the CDR3 is TGTGCCAGCAGCTTAGACGTACAGAGTTATGGCTACACCTTC. Protein: CASSLDVQSYGYTF. The V call is TRBV7-9, the J call TRBJ1-2; D is uncertain. There are 14 residues in the CDR3. Trimming took off 1 base at V and 5 bases at J, with 11 bases between the two ends. The germline V gene has CDR1 SEHNR and CDR2 FQNEAQ (reference sequence).